The clone carrying this TCR beta chain was detected only a few times. The V and J ends lost 1 base and 7 bases respectively, with 13 bases between them. CDR1 is LGHDT, CDR2 YNNKEL, per germline (reference sequence). CDR3 size: 15 residues. This sample was included in a study of T cells in Graves' hyperthyroidism and ophthalmopathy. The CDR3 regions of TCR beta were amplified from RNA transcripts. TCR CDR3 underwent first-round RT-PCR with the HTBI primer set. A single record per CDR3 protein comes from TCRdb applying MiXCR to the multiplex PCR reads. The table shows hundreds of thousands of distinct CDR3 sequences, with approximately 16% occurring only once.

The chain links TRBV3-1 to TRBJ2-2; D not resolved. The origin of this receptor is a woman in her late teens or twenties with Graves' hyperthyroidism. Sequencing used blood. The DNA of the CDR3 is TGTGCCAGCAGCCAAGTTAGCTTTAGTGGCGGGGAGCTGTTTTTT. Its translation: CASSQVSFSGGELFF.